Each of the 27 T cell receptor beta chains below was sequenced from the same sample in a study of T cells in women clearing cervical HPV infection. The protocol was immunoSEQ multiplex PCR, while the TCRdb copy is restricted to in-frame clones and leaves out a portion. Across more than 30,000 clones, the top ten clones capture around 3.5% of the sample. Input material: blood buffy coat. The receptor source for this set is a woman between 18 and 75 years old with a cervical HPV16 infection that either progressed to CIN3+ or cleared (not recorded which).

Points on this clone: Sequencing ends 3 residues short of the CDR3 end; the germline J gene provides the rest. The V and J genes are TRBV11-2 and TRBJ2-1; the D is unclear. The V and J ends lost 2 bases and 0 bases respectively, with 8 bases between them. This CDR3 is 15 amino acids long. Per germline, CDR1 SGHAT and CDR2 FQNNGV. CDR3 DNA (partial): TGTGCCAGCAGCTTAAACCCCAGCTCCTACAATGAG. It yields the protein CASSLNPSSYNE. The entire CDR3 reads CASSLNPSSYNEQFF.

Comment on this clone: Read sequence stops 3 residues before the CDR3 end, and the germline J gene provides the missing end. The chain has TRBV7-2 and TRBJ1-3; D unclear. Trimming took off 0 bases at V and 0 bases at J, with 6 bases between the two ends. The CDR3 is 15 residues long. The germline V gene encodes CDR1 SGHTA and CDR2 FQGNSA. The sequenced part of the CDR3 DNA is TGTGCCAGCAGCTTAGCGACAAGCTCTGGAAACACC. This encodes CASSLATSSGNT. The entire CDR3 sequence reads CASSLATSSGNTIYF.

With respect to this clone: Coverage ceases 3 residues before the CDR3 finishes, and the germline J gene fills in the end. The chain couples TRBV7-2 to TRBJ1-1; TRBD1 might be the D (6 bases). This CDR3 has 14 amino acids. Looked up from germline, CDR1 is SGHTA and CDR2 is FQGNSA. Trimming took off 4 bases at V and 1 base at J, with 10 bases between the two ends. The CDR3 DNA, read in part, is TGTGCCAGCAGCTATACAGGGACGAACACTGAA. Amino acids: CASSYTGTNTE. The complete CDR3 sequence is CASSYTGTNTEAFF.

Notes on this clone: The read stops 3 residues short of the end of the CDR3; the missing end is completed from the germline J gene. The J gene is TRBJ2-7, the V gene TRBV5-4; 9 bases agree with TRBD2. With V trimmed by 0 bases and J by 2 bases, 6 bases remained unmatched. CDR3 length: 16 residues. The germline V gene has CDR1 SGHNT and CDR2 YYREEE (reference sequence). Incomplete CDR3 DNA: TGTGCCAGCAGCTTGGAGGCTAGCGGGGTGACCTACGAG. This translates into CASSLEASGVTYE. The entire CDR3 sequence reads CASSLEASGVTYEQYF.

Concerning this clone: The read terminates 3 residues ahead of where the CDR3 ends, so the germline J gene completes it. The chain has TRBV2 and TRBJ2-4; tentative D call: TRBD2 (6 bases). Germline V gene data show CDR1 as SNHLY and CDR2 as FYNNEI. Trimming left V 6 bases short and J 9 bases short, with 15 bases between. The CDR3 length is 13 residues. CDR3 in amino acids: CASRVGGRGIQYF. The DNA read from the CDR3 is TGTGCCAGCAGAGTCGGGGGACGAGGCATT. Variable domain in full (rest from reference TRBV2 and TRBJ2-4): EPEVTQTPSHQVTQMGQEVILRCVPISNHLYFYWYRQILGQKVEFLVSFYNNEISEKSEIFDDQFSVERPDGSNFTLKIRSTKLEDSAMYFCASRVGGRGIQYFGAGTRLSVL.

A note on this clone: Read data end 3 residues before the CDR3 end; the end is taken from the germline J gene. This chain joins TRBV5-1 and TRBJ2-1, with 9 bases that match TRBD2. The CDR3 extends over 15 amino acids. Germline V gives CDR1 SGHRS, CDR2 YFSETQ. With V trimmed by 1 base and J by 7 bases, 6 bases remained unmatched. The DNA read from the CDR3 is TGCGCCAGCAGCTTGCTAGCGGGACCCGCGAATGAG. Translated: CASSLLAGPANE. The CDR3 as a whole reads CASSLLAGPANEQFF.

The CDR3 is CASSLGASRNTEAFF. The sequenced part of the CDR3 DNA is TGCGCCAGCAGCTTGGGGGCCTCGAGGAACACTGAA. The rearrangement joins TRBV5-1 to TRBJ1-1; D gene unclear. The CDR3 end lies 3 residues beyond the end of the read and is filled in from the germline J gene. Germline V CDR1 and CDR2: SGHRS, YFSETQ. V was clipped by 0 bases and J by 1 base, with 10 bases between them. The CDR3 runs to 15 residues. The full variable domain, completed using reference TRBV5-1 and TRBJ1-1, is KAGVTQTPRYLIKTRGQQVTLSCSPISGHRSVSWYQQTPGQGLQFLFEYFSETQRNKGNFPGRFSGRQFSNSRSEMNVSTLELGDSALYLCASSLGASRNTEAFFGQGTRLTVV.

Details on this clone: The read stops 3 residues short of the end of the CDR3; the missing end is completed from the germline J gene. The chain links TRBV7-9 to TRBJ1-6, with D unresolved. Per the germline V gene, CDR1 is SEHNR and CDR2 is FQNEAQ (reference sequence). The V and J ends lost 3 bases and 7 bases respectively, with 4 bases between them. The CDR3 covers 12 residues. The CDR3 spells CASSFPNSPLHF. Incomplete CDR3 DNA: TGTGCCAGCAGCTTCCCGAATTCACCC.

This chain's CDR3 is CAWSLGLTVSSTDTQYF. CDR3 bases read: TGTGCCTGGAGTTTAGGTCTGACAGTTTCTAGCACAGATACG. The V call is TRBV30, the J call TRBJ2-3, with TRBD1 as a possible D gene (5 bases). With the read ending 3 residues before the CDR3 end, the germline J gene is used to fill in that end. In germline, CDR1 is GTSNPN, CDR2 SVGIG (reference sequence). V lost 2 bases and J 0 bases, leaving 18 bases between the germline ends. The CDR3 is 17 residues long.

Regarding this clone: The read terminates 3 residues before the CDR3 end, so the remaining end is supplied by the germline J gene. V is TRBV5-5 and J is TRBJ2-7; D not certain. The V gene's germline CDR1 is SGHKS and CDR2 YYEKEE (reference sequence). The CDR3 runs 12 residues. V lost 2 bases and J lost 5, with 8 bases in between. CDR3 bases read: TGTGCCAGCAGCTTCATTTCCCACGAG. Protein product: CASSFISHE. The full CDR3 protein is CASSFISHEQYF.

Regarding this clone: The read stops 3 residues short of the end of the CDR3; the missing end is completed from the germline J gene. This chain links TRBV7-8 with TRBJ2-5; TRBD2 matches at 11 bases. This CDR3 has 16 residues. Trimming removed 3 bases from V and 4 bases from J; junction bases left unmatched: 7. Per the germline V gene, CDR1 is SGHVS and CDR2 is FQNEAQ. The CDR3 here is CASSLKLAGARETQYF. The CDR3 bases that were read are TGTGCCAGCAGCTTGAAACTAGCGGGGGCTCGAGAGACC.

Worth noting for this clone: Sequencing ends 3 residues short of the CDR3 end; the germline J gene provides the rest. The chain employs TRBV2 and TRBJ1-5; 7 positions agree with TRBD1. Trimming cost V 6 bases and J 7 bases; bases outside gene matches: 3. The CDR3 extends over 12 amino acids. Germline V gene lookup returns CDR1 SNHLY and CDR2 FYNNEI. The CDR3 loop is CASRQTGQPQHF. CDR3 bases read: TGTGCCAGCAGGCAGACAGGGCAGCCC. The full variable domain, in which reference TRBV2 and TRBJ1-5 provide the parts outside the CDR3, is EPEVTQTPSHQVTQMGQEVILRCVPISNHLYFYWYRQILGQKVEFLVSFYNNEISEKSEIFDDQFSVERPDGSNFTLKIRSTKLEDSAMYFCASRQTGQPQHFGDGTRLSIL.

In the case of this clone: The junction departs from the called germline gene at one end, perhaps through a read error. The read falls 3 residues short of the CDR3 end, and the missing part is taken from the germline J gene. The gene calls are TRBV4-2 and TRBJ2-7; D is uncertain. Germline V gene data show CDR1 as LGHNA and CDR2 as YNFKEQ. This CDR3 is 15 amino acids long. CDR3 protein: CASSQDGGRTYEQYF. CDR3 DNA, as far as it was read: TGCGCCAGCAGCCAAGATGGCGGCAGAACCTACGAG.

Note on this clone: The CDR3 is cut off 3 residues early in the read; its end comes from the germline J gene. The rearrangement uses TRBV4-1 and TRBJ1-3; D is perhaps TRBD1 (5 bases). There are 16 residues in the CDR3. The germline CDR1 and CDR2 sequences are MGHRA and YSYEKL. V was pared by 1 base and J by 2 bases, with 12 bases between. CDR3 protein: CASSQGPRVTGNTIYF. The DNA read from the CDR3 is TGCGCCAGCAGCCAAGGGCCCAGGGTAACTGGAAACACC.

About this clone: The CDR3 end falls 3 residues outside the read, so it is completed with the germline J gene. The chain employs TRBV10-3 and TRBJ2-7; 9 nucleotides line up with TRBD2. The CDR3 covers 14 residues. The junction had 8 bases not matched to a gene; V was cut back by 6 bases and J by 5 bases. Per germline, CDR1 ENHRY and CDR2 SYGVKD. CDR3 region: CAIRPGLAAHEQYF. CDR3 DNA (partial): TGTGCCATCAGGCCGGGACTAGCTGCCCACGAG.

A word on this clone: Read data end 3 residues before the CDR3 end; the end is taken from the germline J gene. The chain is built from TRBV20-1 and TRBJ2-2, with 8 bases that match TRBD2. J lost 6 bases, V lost 0 bases, and 6 bases had no gene match. Germline-derived CDR1 and CDR2 are DFQATT and SNEGSKA (reference sequence). The CDR3 has 15 residues. CDR3 bases read: TGCAGTGCTAGAGAGCCCGGACTAGCCTCCGGGGAG. This codes for CSAREPGLASGE. In full, the CDR3 is CSAREPGLASGELFF.

The DNA read from the CDR3 is TGTGCCAGCAGCCCCTTCTACGAG. Protein: CASSPFYE. In full, the CDR3 is CASSPFYEQYF. This chain joins TRBV11-2 and TRBJ2-7; D remains unclear. With the read ending 3 residues before the CDR3 end, the germline J gene is used to fill in that end. V lost 5 bases, J lost 3 bases, and 5 bases lay in between. CDR3 size: 11 residues. Germline loops: CDR1 SGHAT, CDR2 FQNNGV.

A remark on this clone: The CDR3 end lies 3 residues beyond the end of the read and is filled in from the germline J gene. V usage is TRBV5-1 and J usage is TRBJ2-7; the match to TRBD1 covers 10 bases. V was pared by 4 bases and J by 4 bases, with 5 bases of the junction left unmatched. The CDR3 runs 14 residues. CDR1 and CDR2 from the germline V gene are SGHRS and YFSETQ. The sequenced part of the CDR3 DNA is TGCGCCAGCAGCGGGGGACAGGGGTTTTACGAG. As protein: CASSGGQGFYE. The full CDR3 protein reads CASSGGQGFYEQYF.

Details on this clone: The CDR3 is cut off 3 residues early in the read; its end comes from the germline J gene. This chain uses TRBV7-2 with TRBJ1-2; weak D call: TRBD1 (5 bases). The germline V and J ends were trimmed by 1 base and 4 bases, with 10 bases remaining between them. CDR3 length equals 14 residues. Germline lookup yields CDR1 SGHTA and CDR2 FQGNSA. This chain's CDR3 is CASSLVGGGYGYTF. Partial CDR3 DNA: TGTGCCAGCAGCTTAGTGGGGGGGGGCTATGGC.

With regard to this clone: The CDR3 goes on 3 residues after the read ends, and that part is filled in from the germline J gene. This chain uses TRBV28 with TRBJ2-7; 9 bases line up with TRBD1. The V gene end was trimmed by 6 bases and the J gene end by 5 bases; junction bases not matched to a gene: 8. Germline values: CDR1 MDHEN, CDR2 SYDVKM. This CDR3 has 14 amino acids. Partial CDR3 DNA: TGTGCCAGCAGCCCCCTCGGACAGGGGAACGAG. It codes for CASSPLGQGNE. The full CDR3 reads CASSPLGQGNEQYF.

In regard to this clone: The read stops 3 residues short of the end of the CDR3; the missing end is completed from the germline J gene. This chain joins TRBV30 and TRBJ1-2; the D is unclear. Germline CDR1 reads GTSNPN; CDR2 reads SVGIG (reference sequence). CDR3 size: 11 residues. CDR3 protein: CAWSVLEGYTF. The CDR3 DNA, read in part, is TGTGCCTGGAGTGTACTAGAGGGC.

A remark on this clone: The read halts 3 residues ahead of the CDR3 end, with the missing end drawn from the germline J gene. The chain recombines TRBV20-1 with TRBJ2-1, with 9 bases lining up with TRBD2. Per germline, CDR1 DFQATT and CDR2 SNEGSKA (reference sequence). The CDR3 spans 17 residues. V gave up 3 bases and J gave up 9 bases; unmatched junction bases: 18. This chain's CDR3 is CSARPRGLAILTGEQFF. CDR3 DNA (partial): TGCAGTGCTAGGCCCCGGGGACTAGCTATATTAACCGGTGAG.

On this clone: The read stops 3 residues short of the end of the CDR3; the missing end is completed from the germline J gene. The gene calls are TRBV20-1 and TRBJ1-6; D is perhaps TRBD1 (6 bases). Trimming stripped 1 base from V and 7 bases from J, with 17 bases between. Germline values: CDR1 DFQATT, CDR2 SNEGSKA (reference sequence). The CDR3 has 16 amino acids. The sequenced CDR3 bases are TGCAGTGCTAGAGTCCGTCAGGGGCGGTACAATTCACCC. The encoded protein is CSARVRQGRYNSP. The CDR3, in full, reads CSARVRQGRYNSPLHF.

The covered CDR3 bases are TGTGCCAGCAGTCTCCCGTCGGGGGGGTGGGGCACAGATACG. Translation: CASSLPSGGWGTDT. The complete CDR3 protein is CASSLPSGGWGTDTQYF. The chain links TRBV12-3 or TRBV12-4 to TRBJ2-3; 8 nucleotides match TRBD2. The read finishes 3 residues shy of the CDR3 end, and the germline J gene is used to complete it. Unmatched junction bases numbered 11, after V lost 5 bases and J lost 1 base. CDR3 size: 17 residues.

On this clone itself: The read comes to an end 3 residues before the CDR3 does, leaving the germline J gene to fill in the end. V gene TRBV7-2 combines with J gene TRBJ2-5, with D unclear. Germline loops: CDR1 SGHTA, CDR2 FQGNSA. V was cut by 1 base and J by 5 bases, with 5 bases left in between. This CDR3 contains 12 residues. The part of the CDR3 DNA that was read is TGTGCCAGCAGCTTAGTCGTGGAGACC. Translating gives CASSLVVET. The full CDR3 is CASSLVVETQYF. Together with reference TRBV7-2 and TRBJ2-5, the CDR3 gives the full variable domain: GAGVSQSPSNKVTEKGKDVELRCDPISGHTALYWYRQSLGQGLEFLIYFQGNSAPDKSGLPSDRFSAERTGGSVSTLTIQRTQQEDSAVYLCASSLVVETQYFGPGTRLLVL.

With regard to this clone: The observed sequence ends 3 residues before the CDR3 terminus, with the missing tail filled in from the germline J gene. The gene calls are TRBV20-1 and TRBJ2-7, with D perhaps being TRBD1 or TRBD2 (6 bases each). This CDR3 has 14 residues. Germline values: CDR1 DFQATT, CDR2 SNEGSKA (reference sequence). The V end was cut by 1 base, the J end by 2 bases, with 12 bases between. CDR3 loop: CSARGGTSPYEQYF. CDR3 bases read: TGCAGTGCTAGAGGCGGGACAAGCCCCTACGAG.

Concerning this clone itself: The read is 3 residues too short to cover the CDR3 end, so that end is filled in from the germline J gene. V gene TRBV5-1 combines with J gene TRBJ1-2; D is perhaps TRBD1 (6 bases). Germline V lookup: CDR1 SGHRS, CDR2 YFSETQ. The ends were cut back, 0 bases at V and 4 bases at J, with 16 bases in the middle. The CDR3 consists of 16 residues. The CDR3 loop reads CASSLEGRGTVYGYTF. The part of the CDR3 DNA that was read is TGCGCCAGCAGCTTGGAGGGCAGGGGAACTGTCTATGGC.